This TCR beta chain emerged from a study of blood T cell repertoires in COVID-19. Here immunoSEQ multiplex PCR was the method, and the copy in TCRdb shows in-frame clones only, minus some. The sample records fewer than 350,000 clones, 88% being singletons. The sequenced material came from peripheral blood. The receptor's source is a man aged 18 to 29 with active or convalescent COVID-19.

CDR3 loop: CASSVAPSGVADTQYF. The CDR3 DNA is TGTGCCAGCAGCGTAGCTCCTAGCGGGGTTGCAGATACGCAGTATTTT. The chain is built from TRBV9 and TRBJ2-3; 9 nucleotides align to TRBD2. This CDR3 has 16 residues. Trimming took 0 bases from V and 4 from J; bases not matched to a gene: 6. CDR1 and CDR2 from the germline V gene are SGDLS and YYNGEE. Full variable domain (outside the CDR3, taken from reference TRBV9 and TRBJ2-3): DSGVTQTPKHLITATGQRVTLRCSPRSGDLSVYWYQQSLDQGLQFLIQYYNGEERAKGNILERFSAQQFPDLHSELNLSSLELGDSALYFCASSVAPSGVADTQYFGPGTRLTVL.